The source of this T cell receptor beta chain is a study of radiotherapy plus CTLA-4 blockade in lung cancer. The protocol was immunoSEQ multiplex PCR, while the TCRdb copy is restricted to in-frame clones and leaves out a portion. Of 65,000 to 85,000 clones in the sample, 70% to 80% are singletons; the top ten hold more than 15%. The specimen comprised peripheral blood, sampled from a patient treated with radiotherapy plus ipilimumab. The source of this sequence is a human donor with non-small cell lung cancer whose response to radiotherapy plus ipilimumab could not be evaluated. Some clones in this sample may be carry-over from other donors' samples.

This chain's CDR3 is CASGRPGQGVEKLFF. The CDR3 region has the DNA TGTGCCAGTGGTAGACCGGGACAGGGTGTGGAAAAACTGTTTTTT. The rearrangement joins TRBV19 to TRBJ1-4, with 9 bases that match TRBD1. V lost 8 bases and J lost 8; bases outside the gene matches: 12. This CDR3 comprises 15 residues. Germline values: CDR1 LNHDA, CDR2 SQIVND (reference sequence).